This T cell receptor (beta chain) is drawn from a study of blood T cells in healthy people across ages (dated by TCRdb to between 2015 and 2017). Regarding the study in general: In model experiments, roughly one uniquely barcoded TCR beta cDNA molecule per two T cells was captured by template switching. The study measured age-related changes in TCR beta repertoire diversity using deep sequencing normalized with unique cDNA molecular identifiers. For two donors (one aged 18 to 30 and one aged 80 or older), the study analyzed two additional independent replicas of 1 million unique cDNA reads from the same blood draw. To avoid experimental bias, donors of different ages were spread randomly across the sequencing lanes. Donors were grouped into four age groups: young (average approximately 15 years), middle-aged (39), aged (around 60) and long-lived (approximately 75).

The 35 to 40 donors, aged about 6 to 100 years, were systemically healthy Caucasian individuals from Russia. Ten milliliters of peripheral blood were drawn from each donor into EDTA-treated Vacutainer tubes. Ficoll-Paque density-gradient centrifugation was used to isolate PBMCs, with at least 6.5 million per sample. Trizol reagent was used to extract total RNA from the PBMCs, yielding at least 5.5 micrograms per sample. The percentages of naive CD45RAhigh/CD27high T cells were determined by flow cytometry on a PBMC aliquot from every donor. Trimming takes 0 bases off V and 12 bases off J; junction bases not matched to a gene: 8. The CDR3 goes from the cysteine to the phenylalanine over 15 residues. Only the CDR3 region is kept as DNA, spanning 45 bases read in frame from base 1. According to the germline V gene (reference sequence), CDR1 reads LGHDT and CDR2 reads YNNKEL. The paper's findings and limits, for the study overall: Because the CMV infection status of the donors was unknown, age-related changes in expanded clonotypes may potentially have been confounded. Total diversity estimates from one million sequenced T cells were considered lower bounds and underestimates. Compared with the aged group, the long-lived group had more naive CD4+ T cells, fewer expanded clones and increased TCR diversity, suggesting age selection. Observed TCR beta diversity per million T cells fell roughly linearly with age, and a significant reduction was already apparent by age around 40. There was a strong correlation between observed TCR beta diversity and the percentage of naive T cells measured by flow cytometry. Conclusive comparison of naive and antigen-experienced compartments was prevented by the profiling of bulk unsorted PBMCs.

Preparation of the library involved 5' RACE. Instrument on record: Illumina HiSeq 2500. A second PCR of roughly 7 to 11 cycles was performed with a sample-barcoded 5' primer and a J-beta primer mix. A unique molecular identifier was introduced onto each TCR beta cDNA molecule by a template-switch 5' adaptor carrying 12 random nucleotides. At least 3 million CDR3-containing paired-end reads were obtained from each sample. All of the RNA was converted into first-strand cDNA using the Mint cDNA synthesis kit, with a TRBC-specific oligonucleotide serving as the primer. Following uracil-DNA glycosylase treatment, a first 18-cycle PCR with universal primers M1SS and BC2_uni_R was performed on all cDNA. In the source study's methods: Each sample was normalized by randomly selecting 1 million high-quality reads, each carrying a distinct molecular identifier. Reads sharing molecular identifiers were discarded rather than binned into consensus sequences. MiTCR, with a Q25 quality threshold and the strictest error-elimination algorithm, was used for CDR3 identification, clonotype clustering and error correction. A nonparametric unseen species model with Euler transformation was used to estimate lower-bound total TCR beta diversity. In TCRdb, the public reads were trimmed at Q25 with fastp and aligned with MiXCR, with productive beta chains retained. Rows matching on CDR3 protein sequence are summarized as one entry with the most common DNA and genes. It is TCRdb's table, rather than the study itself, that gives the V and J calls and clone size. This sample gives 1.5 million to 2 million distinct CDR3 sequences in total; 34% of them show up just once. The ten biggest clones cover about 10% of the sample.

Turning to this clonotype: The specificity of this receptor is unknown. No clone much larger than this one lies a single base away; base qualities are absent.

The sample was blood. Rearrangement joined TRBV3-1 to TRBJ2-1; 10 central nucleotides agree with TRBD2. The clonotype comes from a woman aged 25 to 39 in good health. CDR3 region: CASSQELAGFPGQFF. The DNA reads TGTGCCAGCAGCCAAGAACTAGCGGGGTTCCCGGGGCAGTTCTTC.